A selection of T cell receptor beta chains follows, all from one sample in a study of blood T cells in healthy people across ages. MiXCR, applied by TCRdb to the 5' RACE reads, yields one record per CDR3 protein. The sample contains over 1.5 million distinct CDR3 sequences, about 50% of which appear only once. Sequences were obtained from blood. The receptors originated from a woman in her 40s in good health. Each CDR3 is given with its conserved first and last residue. A D gene is named only where the DNA matches it firmly. Only some rows state a clone size, as once, few, many or a class for expanded clones.

d_call | clone_size | j_call | v_call | cdr3_aa | cdr3_nt
TRBD1 | . | TRBJ2-1 | TRBV7-2 | CASSLVWDRHWSSYNEQFF | TGTGCCAGCAGCTTGGTTTGGGACAGACATTGGAGCTCCTACAATGAGCAGTTCTTC
TRBD2 | . | TRBJ2-7 | TRBV6-5 | CASSYTSGEIYNEQYF | TGTGCCAGCAGTTACACTAGCGGAGAAATCTACAATGAGCAGTACTTC
. | once | TRBJ1-5 | TRBV9 | CASSVLEGGQPQHF | TGTGCCAGCAGCGTATTGGAGGGGGGACAGCCCCAGCATTTT
TRBD1 | . | TRBJ1-2 | TRBV7-2 | CTSSTWDRERAGYTF | TGTACCAGCAGCACGTGGGACAGGGAAAGGGCTGGCTACACCTTC
. | . | TRBJ2-1 | TRBV4-3 | CASSQLRDSQFF | TGCGCCAGCAGCCAACTTAGGGACTCGCAGTTCTTC
TRBD1 | . | TRBJ1-1 | TRBV2 | CASSEARGQVIEAFF | TGTGCCAGCAGTGAAGCGCGAGGACAGGTCATAGAAGCTTTCTTT
TRBD2 | . | TRBJ2-3 | TRBV4-3 | CTSSQEGVAGGSTDTQYF | TGCACCAGCAGCCAAGAAGGGGTAGCGGGGGGGAGCACAGATACGCAGTATTTT
TRBD1 | . | TRBJ1-2 | TRBV7-9 | CASSLGGTGPNYGYTF | TGTGCCAGCAGCTTAGGGGGGACAGGGCCTAACTATGGCTACACCTTC
TRBD1 | . | TRBJ2-3 | TRBV24-1 | CATGESDRAVDTQYF | TGTGCCACCGGGGAATCTGACAGGGCGGTAGATACGCAGTATTTT
. | . | TRBJ1-2 | TRBV10-2 | CASSEAGINYGYTF | TGCGCCAGCAGTGAGGCAGGCATTAACTATGGCTACACCTTC
TRBD1 | . | TRBJ2-3 | TRBV6-6 | CASSSLGTGRDTQYF | TGTGCCAGCAGTTCATTGGGGACAGGACGAGATACGCAGTATTTT
TRBD1 | . | TRBJ2-7 | TRBV6-2/TRBV6-3 | CASSDSGTAVYEQYF | TGTGCCAGCAGTGACTCCGGGACAGCCGTCTACGAGCAGTACTTC
TRBD1 | . | TRBJ2-7 | TRBV12-3/TRBV12-4 | CASRRQGKSYEQYF | TGTGCCAGCAGACGACAGGGGAAGTCCTACGAGCAGTACTTC
. | . | TRBJ2-4 | TRBV4-1 | CASSQAGGTIAKNIQYF | TGCGCCAGCAGCCAAGCGGGGGGCACCATAGCCAAAAACATTCAGTACTTC
. | few | TRBJ2-3 | TRBV6-6 | CASSWEADTQYF | TGTGCCAGCAGTTGGGAGGCAGATACGCAGTATTTT
TRBD1 | few | TRBJ2-5 | TRBV6-1 | CASSVDMTGREQYF | TGTGCCAGCAGTGTCGACATGACAGGGCGTGAGCAGTACTTC
. | . | TRBJ2-3 | TRBV7-2 | CASSLGTFPSTDTQYF | TGTGCCAGCAGCTTAGGCACCTTTCCCTCCACAGATACGCAGTATTTT
TRBD2 | many | TRBJ2-5 | TRBV12-3/TRBV12-4 | CASRQTSGGETQYF | TGTGCCAGCAGGCAGACTAGCGGGGGCGAGACCCAGTACTTC
. | . | TRBJ1-2 | TRBV7-2 | CASTQLGGTLVYTF | TGTGCCAGCACTCAATTGGGGGGTACTCTGGTCTACACCTTC
. | . | TRBJ2-7 | TRBV28 | CASSSGVHEQYF | TGTGCCAGCAGCTCAGGGGTCCACGAGCAGTACTTC
. | . | TRBJ1-2 | TRBV7-2 | CASSQRDTLGYGYTF | TGTGCCAGCAGCCAGCGGGACACCCTTGGGTATGGCTACACCTTC
TRBD1 | few | TRBJ2-3 | TRBV3-1 | CASSQGQGYTQYF | TGTGCCAGCAGCCAAGGACAGGGTTATACGCAGTATTTT
. | few | TRBJ2-3 | TRBV9 | CASSVSPGPQNARDTQYF | TGTGCCAGCAGCGTGAGCCCGGGACCGCAAAATGCAAGGGATACGCAGTATTTT
TRBD1 | few | TRBJ2-7 | TRBV12-3/TRBV12-4 | CASSSNRGAYEQYF | TGTGCCAGCAGTTCAAACAGGGGTGCCTACGAGCAGTACTTC
. | . | TRBJ2-1 | TRBV7-2 | CASSSGRFNEQFF | TGTGCCAGCAGCTCCGGTAGATTCAATGAGCAGTTCTTC
. | . | TRBJ1-2 | TRBV6-2/TRBV6-3 | CASSYSESYGYTF | TGTGCCAGCAGTTACTCGGAAAGCTATGGCTACACCTTC
. | few | TRBJ2-5 | TRBV5-1 | CASSPQPGGRQETQYF | TGCGCCAGCAGCCCACAGCCGGGGGGCAGACAAGAGACCCAGTACTTC
. | . | TRBJ2-5 | TRBV20-1 | CSARPAPGTSNEYNEQYF | TGCAGTGCTAGGCCGGCCCCCGGGACAAGCAACGAATACAATGAGCAGTACTTC
. | . | TRBJ2-5 | TRBV28 | CASIEPGSETQYF | TGTGCCAGCATTGAACCAGGGTCGGAGACCCAGTACTTC
. | . | TRBJ2-7 | TRBV6-6 | CASSYAQATQEQYF | TGTGCCAGCAGTTACGCCCAGGCCACGCAGGAGCAGTACTTC
TRBD1 | . | TRBJ1-2 | TRBV20-1 | CSAAGRDRAQRGYTF | TGCAGTGCTGCAGGCCGGGACAGGGCTCAGCGTGGCTACACCTTC
TRBD1 | once | TRBJ1-2 | TRBV6-5 | CASSYGDRVNYGYTF | TGTGCCAGCAGTTATGGGGACAGGGTTAACTATGGCTACACCTTC
. | . | TRBJ1-2 | TRBV20-1 | CSAQGGDYGYTF | TGCAGTGCCCAGGGAGGGGACTATGGCTACACCTTC
. | . | TRBJ2-7 | TRBV20-1 | CSARTSNYEQYF | TGCAGTGCCCGGACCTCTAACTACGAGCAGTACTTC
TRBD2 | few | TRBJ2-5 | TRBV6-6 | CASSYTSGGAKETQYF | TGTGCCAGCAGTTATACTAGCGGGGGGGCCAAGGAGACCCAGTACTTC
TRBD2 | . | TRBJ2-1 | TRBV5-1 | CACSRLAGGFRVNEQFF | TGCGCCTGCAGCCGACTAGCCGGAGGATTCAGGGTCAATGAGCAGTTCTTC
TRBD1 | . | TRBJ1-4 | TRBV7-2 | CASSPDRGLSEKLFF | TGTGCCAGCAGCCCTGACAGGGGCTTGAGTGAAAAACTGTTTTTT
TRBD1 | few | TRBJ2-1 | TRBV6-2/TRBV6-3 | CASSFSPQGNNEQFF | TGTGCCAGCAGTTTCTCACCACAGGGGAACAATGAGCAGTTCTTC
TRBD2 | . | TRBJ2-3 | TRBV10-3 | CASSNAAGGTDTQYF | TGTGCCTCCTCCAACGCAGCGGGGGGGACAGATACGCAGTATTTT
TRBD2 | . | TRBJ2-1 | TRBV7-2 | CASSRLAGVSYNEQFF | TGTGCCAGCAGCAGACTAGCGGGGGTCTCCTACAATGAGCAGTTCTTC
. | . | TRBJ2-1 | TRBV9 | CASSVIAASSYNEQFF | TGTGCCAGCAGCGTAATAGCGGCCAGCTCCTACAATGAGCAGTTCTTC
TRBD1 | . | TRBJ1-4 | TRBV4-2 | CASSSPRVTGGLTFSNEKLFF | TGTGCCAGCAGTTCGCCCCGGGTGACAGGGGGCCTGACCTTTTCGAATGAAAAACTGTTTTTT
TRBD2 | few | TRBJ2-5 | TRBV9 | CASSSSRAGGKTQYF | TGTGCCAGCAGCTCCTCCCGAGCGGGGGGAAAGACCCAGTACTTC
. | few | TRBJ1-6 | TRBV27 | CASSLLKGLPSSPLHF | TGTGCCAGCAGCCTCTTGAAGGGACTTCCGAGTAGCCCCCTCCACTTT
. | few | TRBJ2-7 | TRBV29-1 | CSVQVSYEQYF | TGCAGCGTTCAGGTCTCCTACGAGCAGTACTTC
TRBD2 | . | TRBJ2-5 | TRBV12-3/TRBV12-4 | CASSFSGTTQETQYF | TGTGCCAGCAGTTTTTCCGGGACTACCCAAGAGACCCAGTACTTC
TRBD2 | few | TRBJ2-5 | TRBV9 | CASSVLAGQGKETQYF | TGTGCCAGCAGCGTACTAGCGGGGCAGGGGAAAGAGACCCAGTACTTC
. | . | TRBJ1-6 | TRBV4-3 | CASSQDARDSPLHF | TGCGCCAGCAGCCAAGATGCGAGGGATTCACCCCTCCACTTT
. | . | TRBJ2-5 | TRBV29-1 | CSVIGRLQETQYF | TGCAGCGTTATAGGCAGACTTCAAGAGACCCAGTACTTC
TRBD1 | . | TRBJ1-4 | TRBV5-6 | CASSITLGQPATNEKLFF | TGTGCCAGCAGCATTACCCTGGGACAGCCCGCAACTAATGAAAAACTGTTTTTT
. | . | TRBJ1-1 | TRBV7-2 | CASSPFKEHTEAFF | TGTGCCAGCAGCCCTTTCAAAGAACACACTGAAGCTTTCTTT